These 18 T cell receptor beta chains originate from one sample sequenced in a study of regulatory T cells in long-lasting Graves disease. Sequencing libraries for TCR beta were prepared with iRepertoire HTBI primers and Arm-PCR of CDR3 regions. One entry per CDR3 protein, called by TCRdb with MiXCR from the multiplex PCR reads. The sample consists of roughly 360,000 distinct CDR3 sequences, about 11% of them appearing once. Sample time point: newly diagnosed GD, antithyroid drugs for less than 3 months. After RNA was extracted from PBMCs, the TCR library was made from it. The sample also formed part of further work on T cells in Graves' hyperthyroidism and ophthalmopathy.

The sequences come from peripheral blood mononuclear cells (PBMCs), collected at new diagnosis, from a patient treated with antithyroid drugs. The receptor source for this set is a woman younger than 30 with Graves disease.

This clonotype was observed many times. V and J are TRBV12-3 or TRBV12-4 and TRBJ1-1; D might be TRBD1 (5 bases). V lost 7 bases and J lost 3, with 15 bases in between. The CDR3 totals 14 residues. The CDR3 region has the DNA TGTGCCAGCAAAATCTACCGGGGGGACACTGAAGCTTTCTTT. Residues: CASKIYRGDTEAFF.

The chain employs TRBV10-3 and TRBJ2-3; no reliable D call. This CDR3 is built from 14 residues. CDR1 ENHRY and CDR2 SYGVKD come from the germline V gene. The V and J ends lost 6 bases and 2 bases respectively, with 12 bases between them. The DNA of the CDR3 is TGTGCCATCAGATCCGGGTTAATCACAGATACGCAGTATTTT. Its protein is CAIRSGLITDTQYF.

This clonotype was counted ten times or more. This chain uses TRBV5-1 with TRBJ1-2; 8 nucleotides align to TRBD1. The CDR3 totals 13 residues. Per the germline V gene, CDR1 is SGHRS and CDR2 is YFSETQ. Trimming removed 6 bases from V and 8 bases from J; junction bases left unmatched: 9. CDR3 nucleotides: TGCGCCAGCAAAACTCAGGGGGCGGAGGGCTACACCTTC. It yields the protein CASKTQGAEGYTF.

This clonotype was recorded many times. V is TRBV7-2 and J is TRBJ2-1; possible D gene TRBD2, 6 bases. Germline CDR1 and CDR2: SGHTA and FQGNSA. This CDR3 is built from 16 residues. V lost 5 bases, J lost 4 bases, and 18 bases lay in between. CDR3 nucleotides: TGTGCCAGCAGCAAGCTCGGGACTTTAACTTACAATGAGCAGTTCTTC. This gives the protein CASSKLGTLTYNEQFF.

In its sample, this clonotype was seen many times. This sequence joins TRBV10-3 and TRBJ2-3, with D possibly TRBD2 on 7 matching bases. This CDR3 is built from 18 residues. V was pared by 4 bases and J by 3 bases, with 23 bases between. In germline, CDR1 is ENHRY, CDR2 SYGVKD. CDR3 residues: CAISARGGTAPSTDTQYF. The CDR3, as DNA: TGTGCCATCAGTGCCAGGGGAGGGACGGCACCATCAACAGATACGCAGTATTTT.

The V and J genes are TRBV2 and TRBJ2-2; TRBD2 is a possible D gene (7 bases). The CDR3 sequence is 15 residues long. Germline V gives CDR1 SNHLY, CDR2 FYNNEI. Trimming pared 7 bases from V and 0 bases from J, leaving 12 bases between. The CDR3 sequence: CASTMGGPNTGELFF. The CDR3 coding sequence is TGTGCCAGCACCATGGGGGGGCCGAACACCGGGGAGCTGTTTTTT.

This rearrangement joins TRBV24-1 to TRBJ1-5; 7 bases line up with TRBD1. The CDR3 is 14 amino acids. The V and J ends lost 8 bases and 0 bases, in that order; junction bases with no gene match: 3. Germline values: CDR1 KGHDR, CDR2 SFDVKD. CDR3 nucleotides: TGTGCCACCATGGGGACAGATAGCAATCAGCCCCAGCATTTT. It is translated as CATMGTDSNQPQHF.

Worth noting for this clonotype: This may be a read error, as it is one base from a much larger clone. The rearrangement uses TRBV6-2 or TRBV6-3 and TRBJ2-2; 9 bases fit TRBD1. Looked up from germline, CDR1 is MNHEY and CDR2 is SVGEGT. The CDR3 extends over 17 amino acids. J gave up 5 bases and V 5 bases, and 12 bases lay outside the gene matches. CDR3 region: CASSGAPGQGLTGELFF. CDR3 in DNA: TGTGCCAGCAGTGGCGCGCCGGGACAGGGTTTGACCGGGGAGCTGTTTTTT.

Many counts were recorded for this clonotype. The chain employs TRBV6-2 or TRBV6-3 and TRBJ2-5; perhaps TRBD2 as D (6 bases). Germline V CDR1 and CDR2: MNHEY, SVGEGT. The CDR3 has 17 residues. Trimming shortened V by 0 bases and J by 5 bases, and 19 bases separated the two germline ends. DNA for the CDR3: TGTGCCAGCAGTTACTCCCTCGCTCGCCCGGGAGATGAGACCCAGTACTTC. Its translation: CASSYSLARPGDETQYF.

This clonotype has ten or more counts. V gene TRBV20-1 combines with J gene TRBJ2-5, with D possibly TRBD2 on 5 matching bases. CDR1 and CDR2 from the germline V gene are DFQATT and SNEGSKA (reference sequence). The V end lost 3 bases, the J end lost 1 base, and 9 bases lay between the germline ends. The CDR3 sequence is 13 residues long. CDR3 residues: CSASLRGQETQYF. CDR3 DNA: TGCAGTGCTAGCCTCCGGGGCCAAGAGACCCAGTACTTC.

In its sample, this clonotype was seen many times. J is TRBJ1-6 and V is TRBV11-3, with D possibly matching TRBD1 (5 bases). Between the trimmed V and J ends, which lost 1 base and 3 bases, there was a span of 16 bases. Germline loops: CDR1 SGHNT, CDR2 YENEEA. This CDR3 is built from 18 residues. The CDR3 sequence is CASSLGNAGTIYNSPLHF. The DNA for the CDR3 is TGTGCCAGCAGCTTAGGAAACGCCGGGACCATCTATAATTCACCCCTCCACTTT.

The V and J genes are TRBV20-1 and TRBJ2-7, with 7 nucleotides matching TRBD1. Germline CDR1 is DFQATT and CDR2 is SNEGSKA (reference sequence). The CDR3 sequence is 17 residues long. The J segment lost 4 bases and the V segment lost 0 bases, leaving 15 bases of the junction unmatched. CDR3 protein: CSARDEGRGRIGYEQYF. The CDR3 DNA is TGCAGTGCTAGAGATGAGGGAAGGGGGCGAATCGGTTACGAGCAGTACTTC.

The sample holds many counts of this clonotype. This rearrangement joins TRBV28 to TRBJ1-5; D might be TRBD1 (5 bases). The CDR3 has 15 residues. V was trimmed by 4 bases and J by 6 bases, leaving 16 bases between them. Per the germline V gene, CDR1 is MDHEN and CDR2 is SYDVKM. The CDR3 sequence is CASSSPGRGFQPQHF. CDR3 nucleotides: TGTGCCAGCAGTTCCCCCGGGAGGGGATTTCAGCCCCAGCATTTT. Full variable domain (rest looked up from reference TRBV28 and TRBJ1-5): DVKVTQSSRYLVKRTGEKVFLECVQDMDHENMFWYRQDPGLGLRLIYFSYDVKMKEKGDIPEGYSVSREKKERFSLILESASTNQTSMYLCASSSPGRGFQPQHFGDGTRLSIL.

This clonotype was counted a few times. This chain connects TRBV30 to TRBJ1-6, with D possibly TRBD1 on 5 matching bases. The CDR3 is 15 amino acids. Germline CDR1 is GTSNPN and CDR2 is SVGIG (reference sequence). The V end lost 4 bases, the J end lost 3 bases, and 13 bases lay between the germline ends. In nucleotides, the CDR3 is TGTGCCTGGATAGGCCAGGGCCACTATAATTCACCCCTCCACTTT. It yields the protein CAWIGQGHYNSPLHF.

The gene calls are TRBV4-2 and TRBJ1-1; D possibly corresponds to TRBD1 (5 bases). V lost 4 bases and J 2 bases, leaving 14 bases between the germline ends. CDR1 and CDR2 from the germline V gene are LGHNA and YNFKEQ. This CDR3 region has 15 residues. CDR3 DNA sequence: TGTGCCAGCAGCCCCCGTGCGGGGGAAAACACTGAAGCTTTCTTT. It yields the protein CASSPRAGENTEAFF.

At least ten counts were recorded for this clonotype. V gene TRBV5-1 combines with J gene TRBJ2-1; either TRBD1 or TRBD2 may fit D (6 bases each). The CDR3 contains 15 residues. Germline V CDR1 and CDR2: SGHRS, YFSETQ. Trimming cost V 4 bases and J 8 bases, with 19 bases left between them. The CDR3 loop reads CASSPRIVGGDEQFF. CDR3 nucleotides: TGCGCCAGCAGCCCCCGAATAGTGGGGGGCGATGAGCAGTTCTTC.

This clonotype has ten or more counts. V gene TRBV20-1 combines with J gene TRBJ2-5, with TRBD1 matching over 8 bases. Germline V gene data show CDR1 as DFQATT and CDR2 as SNEGSKA (reference sequence). V lost 5 bases and J lost 3; bases outside the gene matches: 8. This CDR3 is 14 amino acids long. CDR3 sequence: CSAPQTGAEETQYF. The DNA for the CDR3 is TGCAGTGCTCCCCAGACAGGGGCGGAAGAGACCCAGTACTTC.

This clonotype was observed at least ten times. J is TRBJ2-7 and V is TRBV2, with 7 bases matching TRBD2. CDR1 is SNHLY, CDR2 FYNNEI, per germline. The V and J ends lost 4 bases and 3 bases, in that order; junction bases with no gene match: 12. The CDR3 consists of 16 residues. The CDR3 here is CASSVDRGGDDYEQYV. CDR3 sequence (DNA): TGTGCCAGCAGTGTCGACCGGGGAGGGGACGACTACGAGCAGTACGTC.